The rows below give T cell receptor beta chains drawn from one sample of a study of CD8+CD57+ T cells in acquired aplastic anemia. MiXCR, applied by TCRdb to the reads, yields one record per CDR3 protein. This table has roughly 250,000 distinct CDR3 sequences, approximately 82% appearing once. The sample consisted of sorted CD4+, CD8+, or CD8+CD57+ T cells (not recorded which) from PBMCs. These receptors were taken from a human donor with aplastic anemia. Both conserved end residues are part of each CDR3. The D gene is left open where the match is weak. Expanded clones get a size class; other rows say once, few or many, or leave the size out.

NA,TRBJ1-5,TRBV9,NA,TGTGCCAGTAGTATAGCTAGCGGAGCCAATAAACAGCCCCAGCATTTT,CASSIASGANKQPQHF
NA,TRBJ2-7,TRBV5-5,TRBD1,TGTGCCAGCAGCTTGCGGGGGACAGGTTCCTACGAGCAGTACTTC,CASSLRGTGSYEQYF
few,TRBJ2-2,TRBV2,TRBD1,TGTGCCACCTGGGCAGGGGGCACCGGGGCGCTGTTTTTT,CATWAGGTGALFF
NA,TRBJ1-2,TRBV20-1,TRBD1,TGCGGTGCCAGTAGTTGGGGACAGGGTTACGGCTACACCTTC,CGASSWGQGYGYTF
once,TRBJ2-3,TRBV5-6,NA,TGTACCAGCAGCTTGGTAAGGGCAGATACGCAGTATTTT,CTSSLVRADTQYF
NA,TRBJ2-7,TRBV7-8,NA,TGTGCCAGCAGCGTGCTGGAGCCCCTACTCTACGAGCAGTACTTC,CASSVLEPLLYEQYF
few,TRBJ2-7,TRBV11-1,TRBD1,TGTGCCAGCAGCTTAGCGGGACAGGGGTACGAGCAGTACTTC,CASSLAGQGYEQYF
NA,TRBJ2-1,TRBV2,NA,TGTGCCAGCACGTACGGACCGGGATATAGCAATGAGCAGTTCTTC,CASTYGPGYSNEQFF
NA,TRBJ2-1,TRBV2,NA,TGCGCCAGCAGGGACGGGTGGAGGGATGAGCAGTTCTTC,CASRDGWRDEQFF
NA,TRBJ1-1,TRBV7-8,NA,TGTGCCAGCAGCTTAGACCTGACAGGTACCACTGAAGGTTTCTTT,CASSLDLTGTTEGFF
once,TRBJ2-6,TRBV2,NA,NA,CASSDGGIHEQFFVPGF
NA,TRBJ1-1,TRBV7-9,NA,TGTGCCAGCAGATTGACTACGGAGTGGACTGAAGCTTTCTTT,CASRLTTEWTEAFF
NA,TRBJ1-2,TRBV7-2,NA,TGTGCCAGCAGCTCCGACGTGACAGGCGAGGATGGCTATTCCTTC,CASSSDVTGEDGYSF
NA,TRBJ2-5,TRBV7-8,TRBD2,TGTGCCACCAGCATAGCGGGCAGTCAAGAGACCCAGTATTTC,CATSIAGSQETQYF
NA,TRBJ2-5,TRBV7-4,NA,TGTGCCAGCAGCACCGATCGGCTGGGAACCCTACGACCGTACTTC,CASSTDRLGTLRPYF
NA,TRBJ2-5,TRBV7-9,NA,TGTGCCAGCAGCCATGATCCGAGCGGCGGTGGGGAGACCCAGTACTTC,CASSHDPSGGGETQYF
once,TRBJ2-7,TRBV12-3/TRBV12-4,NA,TGTGCCAGCGCTACCGTGCAGGGTAACTACGAGCAGTACTTC,CASATVQGNYEQYF
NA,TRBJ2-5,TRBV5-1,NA,TGCGCCAGCAGCTCAAGAACTCAGTACCAAGAGACCCAGTACTTC,CASSSRTQYQETQYF
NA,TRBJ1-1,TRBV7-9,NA,TGTGCCAGCAGCTTTCAACTGAGCGGGGGGACCGAAGATTTCTTT,CASSFQLSGGTEDFF
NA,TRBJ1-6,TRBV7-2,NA,TGTGCCAGCAGCTTGGCTGGCATCGGTGGGCAGCCCCAGCTCCACTTT,CASSLAGIGGQPQLHF
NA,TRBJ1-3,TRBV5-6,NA,TGTGCCAGCAGCTTGGCGGCAGGAAACACCATATATTTT,CASSLAAGNTIYF
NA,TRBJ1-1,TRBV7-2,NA,TGTGCCAGCAGCCCAGGGTCTGGGTCACCCCTCCACTTTTTT,CASSPGSGSPLHFF
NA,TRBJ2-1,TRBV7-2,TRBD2,TGTGCCAGCAGCTTTCAAAGAAGCGGGAGGAAGAATGAGCAGTTCTTC,CASSFQRSGRKNEQFF
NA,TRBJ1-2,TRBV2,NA,TGCGCCAGCGGCCACGGGGGCACAGGTACCCAGACCTTC,CASGHGGTGTQTF
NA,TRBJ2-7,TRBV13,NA,TGTGCCAGCAGCCTGGACAGATTAAGGTACTACACCTACTTC,CASSLDRLRYYTYF
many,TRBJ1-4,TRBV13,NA,TGTGCCAGCAGCTTATCGCCCAGTAATGAAAAACTGTTTTTT,CASSLSPSNEKLFF
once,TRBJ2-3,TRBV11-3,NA,TGTGCCAGCGGGCAGACGTCGTTCGATACGCAGTATTTT,CASGQTSFDTQYF
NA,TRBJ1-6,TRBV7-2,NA,TGTGCCAGCAGTTCGGCCAACGGGCATACACCGCTCCACTTT,CASSSANGHTPLHF
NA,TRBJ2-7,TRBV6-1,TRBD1,TGTGCCAGCAGTGAAGCAGGACAGGGCAGCTCCTACGAGCAGTACTTC,CASSEAGQGSSYEQYF
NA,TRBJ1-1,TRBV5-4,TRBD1,TGTGCCAGCAGCATTACTAGCGTTGGACAGGGGAACACTGAAGCTTTCTTT,CASSITSVGQGNTEAFF
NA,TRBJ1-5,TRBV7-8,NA,TGTGCCAGCAGCTTAGCGGCAGGTCCCGATACGCAGCAGCCCCAGCATTTT,CASSLAAGPDTQQPQHF
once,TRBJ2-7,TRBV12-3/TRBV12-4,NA,TGTGCCAGCAGTTTTTATGGTCCCTCAAGCGTGGGGGGTGTCCAGTACTTC,CASSFYGPSSVGGVQYF
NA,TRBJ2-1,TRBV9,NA,TGTGCCAGCAGCCTACGCCAGAACTACTACAAGCAGCTCTTC,CASSLRQNYYKQLF
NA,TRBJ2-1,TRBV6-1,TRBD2,TGTGCCAGCTTAATGGGGGGGGAAACCTACAATGAGCAGTTCTTC,CASLMGGETYNEQFF
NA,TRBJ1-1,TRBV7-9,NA,TGTGCCAGCAGCTTAGTTCGGAAATCGAACACTGCAGCTTTCTTT,CASSLVRKSNTAAFF
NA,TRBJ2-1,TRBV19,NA,TGTGCCAGTAGACGGACAGCAGGTCATGAGCAGTTCTTC,CASRRTAGHEQFF
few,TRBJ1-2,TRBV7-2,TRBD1,TGCGCCAGCAGCCGGGACAGCTATGGCTACACCTTC,CASSRDSYGYTF
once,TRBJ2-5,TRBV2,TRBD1,TGTGCCAGCGGGGACAGCGGCCAAGAGACCCAGTATTTC,CASGDSGQETQYF
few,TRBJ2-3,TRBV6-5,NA,TGTGCCAGTAGTATCGAGGGGCTACATACGCAGTATTTT,CASSIEGLHTQYF